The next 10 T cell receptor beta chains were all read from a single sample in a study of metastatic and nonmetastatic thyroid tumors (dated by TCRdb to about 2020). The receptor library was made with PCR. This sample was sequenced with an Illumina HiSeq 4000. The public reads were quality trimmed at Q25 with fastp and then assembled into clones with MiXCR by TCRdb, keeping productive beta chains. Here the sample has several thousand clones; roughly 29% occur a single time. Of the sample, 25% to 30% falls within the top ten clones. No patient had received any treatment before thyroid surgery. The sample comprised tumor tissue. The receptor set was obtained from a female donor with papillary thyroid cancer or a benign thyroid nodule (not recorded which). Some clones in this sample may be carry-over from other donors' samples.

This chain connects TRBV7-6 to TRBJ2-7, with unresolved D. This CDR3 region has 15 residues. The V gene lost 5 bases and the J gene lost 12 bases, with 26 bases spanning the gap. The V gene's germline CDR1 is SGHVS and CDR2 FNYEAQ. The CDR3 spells CASSRYPLVGNEWYF. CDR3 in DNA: TGTGCCAGCAGCAGGTACCCGTTGGTAGGAAACGAGTGGTACTTC.

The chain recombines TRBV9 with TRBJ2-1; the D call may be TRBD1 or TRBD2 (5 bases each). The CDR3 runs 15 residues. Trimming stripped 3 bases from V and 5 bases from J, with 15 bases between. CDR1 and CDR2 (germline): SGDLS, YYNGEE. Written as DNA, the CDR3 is TGTGCCAGCAGCGCCGGGACCCTAGGCCACAATGAGCAGTTCTTC. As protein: CASSAGTLGHNEQFF. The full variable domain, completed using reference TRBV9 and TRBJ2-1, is DSGVTQTPKHLITATGQRVTLRCSPRSGDLSVYWYQQSLDQGLQFLIQYYNGEERAKGNILERFSAQQFPDLHSELNLSSLELGDSALYFCASSAGTLGHNEQFFGPGTRLTVL.

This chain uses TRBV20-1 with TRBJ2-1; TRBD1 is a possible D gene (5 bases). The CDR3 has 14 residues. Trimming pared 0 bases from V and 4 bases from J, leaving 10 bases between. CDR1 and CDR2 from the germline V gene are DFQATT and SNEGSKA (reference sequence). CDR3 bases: TGCAGTGCTAGAGACAAGACAGCGTACAATGAGCAGTTCTTC. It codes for CSARDKTAYNEQFF.

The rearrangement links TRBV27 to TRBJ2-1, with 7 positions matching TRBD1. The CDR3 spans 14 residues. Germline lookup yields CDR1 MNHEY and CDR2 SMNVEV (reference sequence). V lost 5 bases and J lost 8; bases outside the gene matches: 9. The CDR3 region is CASSRTGGNYEQFF. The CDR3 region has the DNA TGTGCCAGCAGTCGGACAGGTGGGAATTATGAGCAGTTCTTC.

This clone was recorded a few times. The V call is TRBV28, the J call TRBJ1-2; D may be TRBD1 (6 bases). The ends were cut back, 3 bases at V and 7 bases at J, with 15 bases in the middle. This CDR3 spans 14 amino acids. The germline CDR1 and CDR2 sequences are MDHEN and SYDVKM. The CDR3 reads CASSFGGAWSGYTF. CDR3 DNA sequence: TGTGCCAGCAGTTTCGGGGGGGCGTGGAGTGGCTACACCTTC.

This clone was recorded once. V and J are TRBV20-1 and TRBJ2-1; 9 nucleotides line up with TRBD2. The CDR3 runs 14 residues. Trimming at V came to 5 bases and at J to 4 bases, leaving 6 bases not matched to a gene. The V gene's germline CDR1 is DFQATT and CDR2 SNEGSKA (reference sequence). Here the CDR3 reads CSALTSGDYNEQFF. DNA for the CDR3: TGCAGTGCTCTGACTAGCGGAGATTACAATGAGCAGTTCTTC.

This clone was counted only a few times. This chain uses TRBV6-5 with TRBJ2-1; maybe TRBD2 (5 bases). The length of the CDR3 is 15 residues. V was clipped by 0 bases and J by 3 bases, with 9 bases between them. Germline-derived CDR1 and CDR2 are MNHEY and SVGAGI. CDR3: CASSYSRGLYNEQFF. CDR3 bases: TGTGCCAGCAGTTACTCGCGAGGACTCTACAATGAGCAGTTCTTC.

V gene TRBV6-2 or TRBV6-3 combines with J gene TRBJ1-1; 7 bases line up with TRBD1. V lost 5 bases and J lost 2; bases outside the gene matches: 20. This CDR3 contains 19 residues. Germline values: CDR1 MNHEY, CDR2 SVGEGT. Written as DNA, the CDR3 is TGTGCCAGCAGTACAATCCAAGGACAGGTATTTCGACGAAACACTGAAGCTTTCTTT. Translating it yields CASSTIQGQVFRRNTEAFF.

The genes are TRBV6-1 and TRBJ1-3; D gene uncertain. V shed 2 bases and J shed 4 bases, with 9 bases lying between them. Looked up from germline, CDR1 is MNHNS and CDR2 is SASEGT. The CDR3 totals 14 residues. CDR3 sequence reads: CASSESRIGNTIYF. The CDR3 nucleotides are TGTGCCAGCAGTGAATCGAGGATCGGAAACACCATATATTTT.

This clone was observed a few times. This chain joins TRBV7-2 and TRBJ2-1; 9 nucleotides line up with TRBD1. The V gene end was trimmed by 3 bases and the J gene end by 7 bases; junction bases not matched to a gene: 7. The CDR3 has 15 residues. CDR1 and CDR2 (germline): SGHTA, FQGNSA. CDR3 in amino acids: CASSLAGTGWNEQFF. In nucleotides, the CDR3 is TGTGCCAGCAGCTTGGCCGGGACAGGGTGGAATGAGCAGTTCTTC.